This TCR beta chain stems from a study of CXCR3-negative and CXCR3-positive naive CD8 T cells. Study findings and constraints: Both of the naive subsets showed about the same high diversity, but memory CD8+ cells had much less. Memory cells showed distinct TRBV-TRBJ patterns, while the two naive subsets matched. Partial loss of CXCR3 expression followed cryopreservation; most assays used fresh PBMCs. Similar levels of surface CD5 were seen between naive subsets; TCR strength was inferred from TRB CDR3 properties.

cDNA libraries for TRB were generated by 5' RACE incorporating UMI labels. TCRdb reprocessed the 5' RACE reads, with one entry per CDR3 protein and no DNA. This sample contains 45,000 to 55,000 distinct CDR3 sequences. A note on this clonotype: Its target is not known.

Germline lookup yields CDR1 MNHNY and CDR2 SVGAGI (reference sequence). The CDR3 covers 13 residues. This sequence was found in a human donor in good health. Some clones in this sample may be carry-over from other donors' samples. Sequencing was carried out using memory CD8+ T cells from blood. This chain uses TRBV6-6 with TRBJ2-5; TCRdb's D gene call, TRBD2, goes unchecked for lack of DNA. CDR3 amino acids: CASSYGGVGTQYF.